Below, 23 T cell receptor beta chains from the same sample are listed, as sequenced in a study of T cell clonality in common variable immunodeficiency. Clones were sequenced by immunoSEQ multiplex PCR, and TCRdb holds only the in-frame ones, with some missing. This sample has about 47,000 clones, each found more than once. The sample was peripheral blood mononuclear cells. These receptor sequences come from a person aged 18 to 70 in good health.

This clone occurred many times. The read gets to within 3 residues of the CDR3 end, and the germline J gene fills in the rest. The rearrangement joins TRBV5-6 to TRBJ1-1, with 7 bases fitting TRBD1. Germline V CDR1 and CDR2: SGHDT, YYEEEE. V shed 2 bases and J 6 bases; nucleotides not matched to a gene: 4. There are 13 residues in the CDR3. CDR3 DNA (partial): TGTGCCAGCAGCTTCCAAGGGGGCCCTGAA. Translating it yields CASSFQGGPE. The whole CDR3 reads CASSFQGGPEAFF.

This clone was recorded many times. The read halts 3 residues ahead of the CDR3 end, with the missing end drawn from the germline J gene. The chain carries TRBV5-1 and TRBJ2-1; D possibly corresponds to TRBD2 (7 bases). The CDR3 runs 15 residues. The V end lost 4 bases, the J end lost 5 bases, and 16 bases lay between the germline ends. Germline loops: CDR1 SGHRS, CDR2 YFSETQ. CDR3 loop: CASSPRGDINNEQFF. The CDR3 DNA, read in part, is TGCGCCAGCAGCCCCCGGGGGGACATTAACAATGAG.

The table lists this clone with many counts. The DNA read from the CDR3 is TGCAGTGCTTGGGACAGGCTTAACTATGGC. This gives the protein CSAWDRLNYG. The CDR3 reads in full as CSAWDRLNYGYTF. V gene TRBV20-1 combines with J gene TRBJ1-2; TRBD1 matches 8 bases. Coverage ceases 3 residues before the CDR3 finishes, and the germline J gene fills in the end. Losses at the gene ends were 5 bases for V and 1 base for J; bases not matched to a gene: 3. The V gene's germline CDR1 is DFQATT and CDR2 SNEGSKA (reference sequence). This CDR3 is 13 amino acids long.

This clone was picked up many times. The sequenced fragment ends 3 residues before the CDR3 boundary, so the rest is inferred from the germline J gene. The V gene is TRBV5-4, the J gene TRBJ1-3; D unclear. Germline V gene sequence: CDR1 SGHNT, CDR2 YYREEE (reference sequence). Trimming cost V 0 bases and J 4 bases, with 8 bases left between them. The CDR3 runs 14 residues. The CDR3 DNA, read in part, is TGTGCCAGCAGCTTGGACTTCGTCGGAAACACC. As protein: CASSLDFVGNT. The CDR3, in full, reads CASSLDFVGNTIYF.

Of note for this clone: The CDR3 is cut off 3 residues early in the read; its end comes from the germline J gene. V usage is TRBV20-1 and J usage is TRBJ2-1, with a weak D call TRBD2 (5 bases). Looked up from germline, CDR1 is DFQATT and CDR2 is SNEGSKA (reference sequence). Trimming pared 2 bases from V and 7 bases from J, leaving 9 bases between. This CDR3 region has 12 residues. CDR3 loop: CSARRTGNEQFF. The sequenced part of the CDR3 DNA is TGCAGTGCTAGACGGACTGGGAATGAG.

This clone was detected ten times or more. The read gets to within 3 residues of the CDR3 end, and the germline J gene fills in the rest. The V call is TRBV19, the J call TRBJ1-6; 8 nucleotides line up with TRBD1. CDR1 is LNHDA and CDR2 is SQIVND in the germline V gene (reference sequence). The CDR3 runs to 15 residues. The V segment lost 3 bases and the J segment 6 bases; nucleotides outside the gene matches: 4. The CDR3 here is CASSISTGGNSPLHF. CDR3 DNA (partial): TGTGCCAGTAGTATTAGTACAGGGGGTAATTCACCC.

About this clone itself: Read sequence stops 3 residues before the CDR3 end, and the germline J gene provides the missing end. This chain links TRBV10-3 with TRBJ2-1; 7 bases agree with TRBD1. Germline CDR1 and CDR2: ENHRY and SYGVKD. V lost 10 bases, J lost 4 bases, and 7 bases stayed unmatched. The CDR3 is 13 residues long. CDR3 in amino acids: CATGKTGYNEQFF. The covered CDR3 bases are TGTGCCACCGGAAAGACAGGGTACAATGAG.

This clone was counted many times. Coverage ceases 3 residues before the CDR3 finishes, and the germline J gene fills in the end. The chain employs TRBV20-1 and TRBJ1-1, with D possibly TRBD1 on 6 matching bases. This CDR3 contains 15 residues. V lost 0 bases, J lost 2 bases, and 13 bases lay in between. Germline CDR1 DFQATT, CDR2 SNEGSKA (reference sequence). This CDR3 is CSARDWNRANTEAFF. CDR3 DNA (partial): TGCAGTGCTAGAGATTGGAACAGGGCAAACACTGAA.

This clone was found many times. Read coverage stops 3 residues before the CDR3 terminus; the germline J gene supplies the remainder. This chain joins TRBV20-1 and TRBJ2-3; D unclear. V was trimmed by 2 bases and J by 3 bases, leaving 15 bases between them. The CDR3 loop spans 15 amino acids. Germline CDR1 reads DFQATT; CDR2 reads SNEGSKA (reference sequence). CDR3 bases read: TGCAGTGCTAGACCGTATAGTGGGCCGACAGATACG. It yields the protein CSARPYSGPTDT. The entire CDR3 sequence reads CSARPYSGPTDTQYF.

This clone was detected many times. The CDR3 end falls 3 residues outside the read, so it is completed with the germline J gene. The chain combines TRBV5-1 with TRBJ2-4; 10 bases are a match to TRBD1. The CDR3 loop spans 15 amino acids. V shed 4 bases, J shed 5 bases, and the junction held 6 bases outside the gene matches. Germline lookup yields CDR1 SGHRS and CDR2 YFSETQ. CDR3 amino acids: CASSGLTGGENIQYF. Incomplete CDR3 DNA: TGCGCCAGCAGCGGCCTGACAGGGGGCGAAAACATT.

This clone was observed at least ten times. CDR3 in amino acids: CASGPGLNSPLHF. CDR3 DNA (partial): TGTGCTAGTGGTCCGGGGTTGAATTCACCC. The chain combines TRBV12-5 with TRBJ1-6; no clear D gene. The read ends 3 residues before the CDR3 terminus; that terminus is restored from the germline J gene. Trimming took off 5 bases at V and 7 bases at J, with 9 bases between the two ends. CDR1 LGHNT and CDR2 FRNRAP come from the germline V gene. This CDR3 has 13 amino acids.

At least ten counts were recorded for this clone. The missing CDR3 end, 3 residues past where the read stops, is filled in from the germline J gene. The chain employs TRBV6-1 and TRBJ1-1; possibly TRBD1 for D (5 bases). Per germline, CDR1 MNHNS and CDR2 SASEGT. The CDR3 contains 11 residues. CDR3 bases read: TGTGCCAGCAGTGAAAAGGGGAGG. Its translation: CASSEKGR. The whole CDR3 protein is CASSEKGRAFF.

Many counts were recorded for this clone. The DNA ends 3 residues before the CDR3 does, and the rest of the CDR3 is filled in from the germline J gene. The rearrangement uses TRBV6-2 or TRBV6-3 and TRBJ1-2, with D unclear. Germline V gene lookup returns CDR1 MNHEY and CDR2 SVGEGT. The CDR3 length is 11 residues. V dropped 5 bases and J dropped 3 bases, with 4 bases sitting between them. The CDR3 protein is CASSQYYGYTF. The covered CDR3 bases are TGTGCCAGCAGTCAATACTATGGC.

This clone was observed many times. With the read ending 3 residues before the CDR3 end, the germline J gene is used to fill in that end. The chain is built from TRBV19 and TRBJ1-2, with 9 nucleotides matching TRBD1. The length of the CDR3 is 14 residues. J was trimmed by 2 bases and V by 3 bases; bases with no gene match: 1. Per the germline V gene, CDR1 is LNHDA and CDR2 is SQIVND (reference sequence). CDR3 bases read: TGTGCCAGTAGTATCGGACAGGGGAACTATGGC. It is translated as CASSIGQGNYG. The CDR3 as a whole reads CASSIGQGNYGYTF.

Ten or more counts support this clone. The CDR3 is cut off 3 residues early in the read; its end comes from the germline J gene. V and J are TRBV6-1 and TRBJ2-1, with no clear D. The CDR3 length is 13 residues. CDR1 is MNHNS, CDR2 SASEGT, per germline. Trimming removed 0 bases at V and 9 bases at J, with 9 bases between. The CDR3 is CASSEAGKGEQFF. The DNA read from the CDR3 is TGTGCCAGCAGTGAAGCGGGTAAGGGTGAG.

This clone was detected ten times or more. Coverage ceases 3 residues before the CDR3 finishes, and the germline J gene fills in the end. This sequence joins TRBV20-1 and TRBJ1-6, with TRBD1 matching 8 bases. J gave up 10 bases and V 1 base, and 9 bases lay outside the gene matches. CDR1 and CDR2 (germline): DFQATT, SNEGSKA (reference sequence). The CDR3 runs 15 residues. The CDR3 sequence: CSARAGQVMWSPLHF. The part of the CDR3 DNA that was read is TGCAGTGCTAGAGCGGGACAGGTGATGTGGTCACCC.

The table lists this clone with many counts. With the read ending 3 residues before the CDR3 end, the germline J gene is used to fill in that end. The chain is built from TRBV5-4 and TRBJ1-3; D not resolved. CDR1 SGHNT and CDR2 YYREEE come from the germline V gene (reference sequence). This CDR3 region has 16 residues. Trimming removed 10 bases at V and 4 bases at J, with 24 bases between. CDR3 amino acids: CAFGRAAGAAGNTIYF. The part of the CDR3 DNA that was read is TGTGCCTTTGGGCGGGCCGCGGGAGCCGCCGGAAACACC.

This clone was found a few times. The read stops 3 residues short of the end of the CDR3; the missing end is completed from the germline J gene. The V call is TRBV7-8, the J call TRBJ1-2; 9 positions agree with TRBD1. CDR1 and CDR2 from the germline V gene are SGHVS and FQNEAQ. The length of the CDR3 is 16 residues. Partial CDR3 DNA: TGTGCCAGCACCGGGGGTCGGACAGGGGAAGGGTGGGGC. Its translation is CASTGGRTGEGWG. The whole CDR3 protein reads CASTGGRTGEGWGYTF.

This clone appeared many times. Read coverage stops 3 residues before the CDR3 terminus; the germline J gene supplies the remainder. The rearrangement uses TRBV27 and TRBJ2-7; TRBD1 agrees at 7 bases. Unmatched junction bases numbered 7, after V lost 11 bases and J lost 0 bases. In germline, CDR1 is MNHEY, CDR2 SMNVEV (reference sequence). The CDR3 totals 13 residues. This CDR3 is CARTGRSSYEQYF. The covered CDR3 bases are TGTGCCCGGACAGGAAGGAGCTCCTACGAG.

There are many counts of this clone. From the germline J gene comes the end of the CDR3, since the read stops 3 residues before it. V and J are TRBV10-3 and TRBJ2-2, with a tentative D call TRBD2 (5 bases). This CDR3 has 11 residues. CDR1 ENHRY and CDR2 SYGVKD come from the germline V gene. Between the trimmed V and J ends, which lost 8 bases and 6 bases, there was a span of 7 bases. CDR3 bases read: TGTGCCATCTTCGGGGCCGGGGAG. This gives the protein CAIFGAGE. The full CDR3 protein reads CAIFGAGELFF.

This clone was detected ten times or more. Coverage ceases 3 residues before the CDR3 finishes, and the germline J gene fills in the end. J is TRBJ1-1 and V is TRBV7-9; D not certain. The CDR3 is 14 residues long. The V gene's germline CDR1 is SEHNR and CDR2 FQNEAQ (reference sequence). The sequenced part of the CDR3 DNA is TGTGCCAGCAGCTTGCCCCTCACTGCCATTTCA. This translates into CASSLPLTAIS. The CDR3, in full, reads CASSLPLTAISAFF.

This clone came up many times. The read gets to within 3 residues of the CDR3 end, and the germline J gene fills in the rest. The rearrangement joins TRBV6-2 or TRBV6-3 to TRBJ1-2; 9 bases align to TRBD1. From germline, CDR1 is MNHEY and CDR2 SVGEGT. The CDR3 has 16 residues. The V segment lost 0 bases and the J segment 2 bases; nucleotides outside the gene matches: 4. CDR3 amino acids: CASSYSRTGANYGYTF. CDR3 bases read: TGTGCCAGCAGTTACTCCAGGACAGGGGCCAACTATGGC.

At least ten counts were recorded for this clone. The read comes to an end 3 residues before the CDR3 does, leaving the germline J gene to fill in the end. The V gene is TRBV13, the J gene TRBJ2-5, with 9 bases matching TRBD1. The CDR3 length is 16 residues. The V gene's germline CDR1 is PRHDT and CDR2 FYEKMQ (reference sequence). The ends lost 5 bases at V and 4 bases at J; junction bases unmatched: 11. The DNA read from the CDR3 is TGTGCCAGCAGCCCAATGACAGGGGGATTGTCAGAGACC. It codes for CASSPMTGGLSET. The full CDR3 protein is CASSPMTGGLSETQYF.